These 6 T cell receptor beta chains share one sample of origin, sequenced in a study of T cells in Graves' hyperthyroidism and ophthalmopathy. Template material for amplifying TCR beta CDR3 regions consisted of RNA transcripts. First-round RT-PCR targeting the TCR CDR3 was performed with the HTBI primer set. TCRdb used MiXCR to reprocess the multiplex PCR reads, holding one entry per CDR3 protein. The table shows over 150,000 distinct CDR3 sequences, with around a sixth occurring only once. Material: blood. The receptors originated from a woman between 50 and 59 years old with Graves' hyperthyroidism.

This clonotype was seen once. The chain joins TRBV6-2 or TRBV6-3 to TRBJ1-2, with 8 bases aligning to TRBD1. V gave up 8 bases and J gave up 4 bases; unmatched junction bases: 6. Germline-derived CDR1 and CDR2 are MNHEY and SVGEGT. This CDR3 contains 13 residues. The chain's CDR3 is CASGAGGVYGYTF. Here the CDR3 DNA reads TGTGCCAGCGGGGCAGGGGGCGTCTATGGCTACACCTTC.

V and J are TRBV7-9 and TRBJ1-2; the D gene is possibly TRBD1 (6 bases). CDR3 size: 16 residues. Germline CDR1 is SEHNR and CDR2 is FQNEAQ (reference sequence). Trimming stripped 1 base from V and 2 bases from J, with 14 bases between. CDR3 DNA sequence: TGTGCCAGCAGCTTAGGGGATTGGGGGCAGAACTATGGCTACACCTTC. Its protein product is CASSLGDWGQNYGYTF.

This clonotype was observed many times. The genes are TRBV4-1 and TRBJ1-2; 9 bases align to TRBD1. V lost 3 bases to trimming and J lost 6 bases; unmatched junction nucleotides: 5. The V gene's germline CDR1 is MGHRA and CDR2 YSYEKL. The length of the CDR3 is 14 residues. CDR3 DNA: TGCGCCAGCAGCCAGCTTACAGGGGGCGATGGCTACACCTTC. The encoded protein is CASSQLTGGDGYTF.

This clonotype was recorded at least ten times. V gene TRBV27 combines with J gene TRBJ2-7; TRBD1 aligns across 7 bases. V was pared by 7 bases and J by 0 bases, with 12 bases of the junction left unmatched. In germline, CDR1 is MNHEY, CDR2 SMNVEV (reference sequence). The CDR3 sequence is 16 residues long. The CDR3 nucleotides are TGTGCCAGCAAATTGGGTTGGACAGGTAGCTCCTACGAGCAGTACTTC. Translated, it gives CASKLGWTGSSYEQYF.

V gene TRBV19 combines with J gene TRBJ2-7; 8 bases match TRBD1. The CDR3 contains 14 residues. The V and J ends lost 4 bases and 2 bases, in that order; junction bases with no gene match: 4. CDR1 and CDR2 from the germline V gene are LNHDA and SQIVND (reference sequence). This CDR3 is CASSTGQVPYEQYF. The CDR3, as DNA: TGTGCCAGTAGTACGGGACAGGTTCCCTACGAGCAGTACTTC. The variable domain in full, with the rest retrieved from reference TRBV19 and TRBJ2-7, is DGGITQSPKYLFRKEGQNVTLSCEQNLNHDAMYWYRQDPGQGLRLIYYSQIVNDFQKGDIAEGYSVSREKKESFPLTVTSAQKNPTAFYLCASSTGQVPYEQYFGPGTRLTVT.

Many counts were recorded for this clonotype. This chain links TRBV18 with TRBJ2-1, with D unresolved. Germline CDR1 and CDR2: KGHSH and LQKENI. The CDR3 sequence is 12 residues long. V was pared by 8 bases and J by 2 bases, with 7 bases between. The CDR3 region has the DNA TGTGCCAGCAGCCCGACCTACAATGAGCAGTTCTTC. This translates into CASSPTYNEQFF.